The 23 T cell receptor beta chains given below trace back to one sample, sequenced in a study of cytomegalovirus exposure and HLA in healthy donors. 13 Jbeta primers and 60 Vbeta primers were used for the PCR. Libraries were prepared by immunoSEQ multiplex PCR; TCRdb keeps only in-frame clonotypes and omits some of them. The sample includes some 170,000 clones, roughly four fifths of them seen just once. The sequenced sample consisted of PBMCs. The receptors come from a woman in her twenties or thirties in good health and CMV-seronegative.

This rearrangement joins TRBV30 to TRBJ2-4, with D maybe TRBD1 (5 bases). The germline CDR1 and CDR2 sequences are GTSNPN and SVGIG (reference sequence). V dropped 2 bases and J dropped 0 bases, with 11 bases sitting between them. The CDR3 extends over 15 amino acids. CDR3 coding DNA: TGTGCCTGGAGTACACCGGACAAAGCCAAAAACATTCAGTACTTC. Translation: CAWSTPDKAKNIQYF.

This sequence joins TRBV19 and TRBJ2-7; 7 bases are a match to TRBD1. V lost 4 bases to trimming and J lost 3 bases; unmatched junction nucleotides: 9. The CDR3 has 15 residues. Germline V gene data show CDR1 as LNHDA and CDR2 as SQIVND (reference sequence). This CDR3 is CASSTSSDRVYEQYF. The CDR3, as DNA: TGTGCCAGTAGTACGAGTTCAGACAGGGTCTACGAGCAGTACTTC.

About this clone itself: The junction and the germline gene differ at one end; a read error may be behind it. The rearrangement joins TRBV7-7 to TRBJ2-7; D call uncertain. CDR3 size: 14 residues. The germline V gene has CDR1 SSHAT and CDR2 FNYEAQ (reference sequence). The CDR3 spells CASSLAWASYEQYF. CDR3 in DNA: TGTGCTAGCAGCTTAGCCTGGGCCTCCTACGAGCAGTACTTC.

The V call is TRBV2, the J call TRBJ2-1, with unresolved D. Germline V gene data show CDR1 as SNHLY and CDR2 as FYNNEI. V was trimmed by 2 bases and J by 4 bases, leaving 12 bases between them. This CDR3 is built from 15 residues. In DNA, the CDR3 is TGTGCCAGCAGTGAAAGGAGCGCCTCTTACAATGAGCAGTTCTTC. Its translation: CASSERSASYNEQFF.

This chain uses TRBV28 with TRBJ1-4; D ambiguous. The V end lost 6 bases, the J end lost 6 bases, and 8 bases lay between the germline ends. Germline assignment: CDR1 MDHEN and CDR2 SYDVKM. The CDR3 has 12 residues. CDR3 protein: CASRSGYEKLFF. The CDR3 coding sequence is TGTGCCAGCAGATCCGGGTATGAAAAACTGTTTTTT.

The V and J genes are TRBV6-6 and TRBJ2-1; no firm D call. Per germline, CDR1 MNHNY and CDR2 SVGAGI (reference sequence). V lost 0 bases and J 5 bases, leaving 8 bases between the germline ends. This CDR3 comprises 14 residues. The CDR3 is CASSYSIGNNEQFF. Here the CDR3 DNA reads TGTGCCAGCAGTTACTCGATTGGCAACAATGAGCAGTTCTTC.

The chain has TRBV19 and TRBJ2-5; 8 nucleotides agree with TRBD2. The J call may be in error: the DNA end matches TRBJ2-7 better. Germline loops: CDR1 LNHDA, CDR2 SQIVND (reference sequence). The CDR3 length is 16 residues. CDR3: CASSITGRAVLNEQYF. CDR3 nucleotide sequence: TGTGCCAGTAGTATTACCGGGAGGGCGGTTCTGAACGAGCAGTACTTC.

In this sample, this clone turned up once. This chain uses TRBV11-2 with TRBJ2-4, with TRBD1 as a possible D gene (6 bases). Germline V gene data show CDR1 as SGHAT and CDR2 as FQNNGV. V was pared by 2 bases and J by 2 bases, with 10 bases between. The CDR3 is 15 residues long. The CDR3: CASSLPGVTKNIQYF. The CDR3 region has the DNA TGTGCCAGCAGCTTACCAGGGGTTACCAAAAACATTCAGTACTTC.

The gene calls are TRBV7-9 and TRBJ2-7, with 8 bases aligning to TRBD2. Looked up from germline, CDR1 is SEHNR and CDR2 is FQNEAQ (reference sequence). The ends lost 5 bases at V and 0 bases at J; junction bases unmatched: 15. The CDR3 has 18 amino acids. This CDR3 reads CASSRTNPGLESSYEQYF. CDR3 in DNA: TGTGCCAGCAGCCGAACCAACCCGGGACTAGAATCCTCCTACGAGCAGTACTTC.

This rearrangement joins TRBV6-5 to TRBJ2-7; 9 nucleotides line up with TRBD1. The CDR3 has 16 residues. Germline V gives CDR1 MNHEY, CDR2 SVGAGI. Unmatched junction bases numbered 10, after V lost 3 bases and J lost 4 bases. The CDR3 nucleotides are TGTGCCAGCAGTTATACGCGGCGGGGACAGGGATACGAGCAGTACTTC. Its protein product is CASSYTRRGQGYEQYF.

The chain links TRBV9 to TRBJ2-3, with a tentative D call TRBD2 (6 bases). Germline V lookup: CDR1 SGDLS, CDR2 YYNGEE. The CDR3 runs to 17 residues. The ends were cut back, 0 bases at V and 0 bases at J, with 14 bases in the middle. The CDR3 is CASSVEWGDISTDTQYF. CDR3 nucleotide sequence: TGTGCCAGCAGCGTAGAATGGGGGGATATTAGCACAGATACGCAGTATTTT.

In its sample, this clone was seen once. The V call is TRBV27, the J call TRBJ1-4; TRBD1 is a possible D gene (5 bases). Germline V gene sequence: CDR1 MNHEY, CDR2 SMNVEV (reference sequence). Trimming removed 2 bases at V and 8 bases at J, with 12 bases between. This CDR3 comprises 14 residues. This CDR3 reads CASSLLPPGEKLFF. CDR3 sequence (DNA): TGTGCCAGCAGTTTACTGCCCCCAGGGGAAAAACTGTTTTTT.

The genes are TRBV7-9 and TRBJ1-2; perhaps TRBD1 as D (6 bases). With 3 bases removed from V and 3 bases from J, the gap between germline ends came to 14 bases. The germline V gene encodes CDR1 SEHNR and CDR2 FQNEAQ (reference sequence). The length of the CDR3 is 15 residues. The CDR3 bases are TGTGCCAGCAGCTTGGTTGGGGGGGGCGACTATGGCTACACCTTC. Protein sequence: CASSLVGGGDYGYTF.

V gene TRBV2 combines with J gene TRBJ2-1; the match to TRBD1 covers 7 bases. Germline values: CDR1 SNHLY, CDR2 FYNNEI. Trimming at V came to 6 bases and at J to 2 bases, leaving 10 bases not matched to a gene. The CDR3 covers 16 residues. In DNA, the CDR3 is TGTGCCAGCAGGGGGGTTGCAGGGGGAACCTACAATGAGCAGTTCTTC. Protein: CASRGVAGGTYNEQFF.

The chain combines TRBV29-1 with TRBJ1-5; 8 positions match TRBD1. The CDR3 has 12 amino acids. The trim removed 5 bases at V and 4 bases at J, leaving 1 base unmatched. Germline CDR1 reads SQVTM; CDR2 reads ANQGSEA. The CDR3 sequence is CSVRQGNQPQHF. The CDR3 DNA is TGCAGCGTTAGACAGGGGAATCAGCCCCAGCATTTT. Full variable domain (remainder filled in from reference TRBV29-1 and TRBJ1-5): SAVISQKPSRDICQRGTSLTIQCQVDSQVTMMFWYRQQPGQSLTLIATANQGSEATYESGFVIDKFPISRPNLTFSTLTVSNMSPEDSSIYLCSVRQGNQPQHFGDGTRLSIL.

The chain joins TRBV6-5 to TRBJ2-1; TRBD1 might be the D (5 bases). Germline lookup yields CDR1 MNHEY and CDR2 SVGAGI. Trimming left V 2 bases short and J 6 bases short, with 8 bases between. The length of the CDR3 is 13 residues. Written as DNA, the CDR3 is TGTGCCAGCAGTTACGCCAGGGCCAATGAGCAGTTCTTC. Encoded protein: CASSYARANEQFF.

The V call is TRBV6-5, the J call TRBJ2-7, with 14 bases that match TRBD2. The CDR3 runs to 15 residues. In germline, CDR1 is MNHEY, CDR2 SVGAGI. V was pared by 5 bases and J by 2 bases, with 2 bases of the junction left unmatched. CDR3 nucleotide sequence: TGTGCCAGCAGTCGGACTAGCGGGGGGACCTACGAGCAGTACTTC. Protein: CASSRTSGGTYEQYF.

The chain couples TRBV5-1 to TRBJ2-7; D may be TRBD1 (5 bases). The germline V gene encodes CDR1 SGHRS and CDR2 YFSETQ. V was clipped by 0 bases and J by 3 bases, with 16 bases between them. The CDR3 consists of 16 residues. The CDR3 DNA reads as TGCGCCAGCAGCTTGGGTAAGACGGACAACTACTACGAGCAGTACTTC. Translated: CASSLGKTDNYYEQYF.

The gene calls are TRBV7-9 and TRBJ2-7, with TRBD1 matching over 7 bases. CDR3 size: 14 residues. With 3 bases clipped from V and 4 bases from J, the junction kept 6 bases outside the gene matches. Germline loops: CDR1 SEHNR, CDR2 FQNEAQ (reference sequence). This chain's CDR3 is CASSFSGGRYEQYF. The CDR3 DNA sequence: TGTGCCAGCAGCTTTTCAGGGGGAAGGTACGAGCAGTACTTC.

Only one count was recorded for this clone. This chain joins TRBV5-1 and TRBJ2-3; a possible D gene is TRBD2 (5 bases). V lost 4 bases to trimming and J lost 1 base, with 10 bases between them. The CDR3 spans 14 residues. Germline loops: CDR1 SGHRS, CDR2 YFSETQ. For the CDR3, the DNA is TGCGCCAGCAGCCTTGGACTCCGCACAGATACGCAGTATTTT. Translating it yields CASSLGLRTDTQYF.

The table lists this clone with a few counts. This rearrangement joins TRBV19 to TRBJ2-1; perhaps TRBD2 as D (6 bases). The germline V gene has CDR1 LNHDA and CDR2 SQIVND (reference sequence). The CDR3 spans 13 residues. Deletions cut 5 bases from V and 6 bases from J, with 11 bases between. CDR3 DNA sequence: TGTGCCAGTAGTGAGGGACTCACCAATGAGCAGTTCTTC. This sequence encodes CASSEGLTNEQFF. Looking up the rest from reference TRBV19 and TRBJ2-1 gives the full variable domain: DGGITQSPKYLFRKEGQNVTLSCEQNLNHDAMYWYRQDPGQGLRLIYYSQIVNDFQKGDIAEGYSVSREKKESFPLTVTSAQKNPTAFYLCASSEGLTNEQFFGPGTRLTVL.

There are a few counts of this clone. V is TRBV6-6 and J is TRBJ2-7; D is perhaps TRBD2 (6 bases). Germline values: CDR1 MNHNY, CDR2 SVGAGI (reference sequence). V was pared by 7 bases and J by 3 bases, with 16 bases between. This CDR3 has 14 residues. The CDR3 here is CASTNAGSGYEQYF. In nucleotides, the CDR3 is TGTGCCAGCACCAACGCCGGTAGCGGCTACGAGCAGTACTTC.

The chain recombines TRBV23-1 with TRBJ2-7; D not resolved. TRBV23-1 is an ORF; its function is uncertain. V shed 4 bases and J shed 3 bases, with 13 bases lying between them. The CDR3 spans 14 residues. The CDR3 region is CASSPPAELYEQYF. The CDR3 nucleotides read TGCGCCAGCAGTCCCCCCGCGGAACTCTACGAGCAGTACTTC.